A single sample gave rise to the 16 T cell receptor beta chains below, sequenced in a study of somatic mutations in cytotoxic T cells in rheumatoid arthritis. Sequencing used immunoSEQ multiplex PCR; TCRdb keeps in-frame clones, though not all of them. The sample holds about 17,000 clones, around 80% seen once. The source material was CD8+ T cells sorted from blood. The receptors were gathered from an adult with rheumatoid arthritis.

CDR3 residues: CASSLSTGLSESFF. The DNA for the CDR3 is TGCGCCAGCAGCTTGAGTACGGGTTTGTCCGAGTCGTTCTTC. The chain uses TRBV5-1 and TRBJ2-1; D not resolved. V was shortened by 1 base and J by 15 bases, with 20 bases between the two germline ends. This CDR3 has 14 residues. Germline values: CDR1 SGHRS, CDR2 YFSETQ.

This clone has just one count. In DNA, the CDR3 is TGCAGTGCTAGCTGGCAAAATGAGCAGTTCTTC. Translation: CSASWQNEQFF. The V and J genes are TRBV20-1 and TRBJ2-1, with D unclear. This CDR3 is 11 amino acids long. The ends were cut back, 3 bases at V and 7 bases at J, with 7 bases in the middle. Germline-derived CDR1 and CDR2 are DFQATT and SNEGSKA (reference sequence).

The table lists this clone with a count of one. The J gene is TRBJ1-3, the V gene TRBV7-9; 7 positions agree with TRBD1. The CDR3 contains 17 residues. V was pared by 4 bases and J by 1 base, with 10 bases of the junction left unmatched. Germline loops: CDR1 SEHNR, CDR2 FQNEAQ (reference sequence). The CDR3 here is CASSSSNRGVSGNTIYF. In DNA, the CDR3 is TGTGCCAGCAGCTCTTCCAACAGGGGAGTGTCTGGAAACACCATATATTTT.

The chain links TRBV5-1 to TRBJ2-7, with D hard to call. CDR3 length: 12 amino acids. CDR1 is SGHRS, CDR2 YFSETQ, per germline. V was trimmed by 4 bases and J by 3 bases, leaving 8 bases between them. This CDR3 is CASSPPSYEQYF. The CDR3 DNA is TGCGCCAGCAGCCCCCCGAGCTACGAGCAGTACTTC.

This chain joins TRBV7-2 and TRBJ1-5; D unresolved. Germline V gene lookup returns CDR1 SGHTA and CDR2 FQGNSA. This CDR3 has 12 residues. Deletions cut 1 base from V and 6 bases from J, with 4 bases between. This chain's CDR3 is CASSLGTQPQHF. DNA of the CDR3: TGTGCCAGCAGCTTAGGAACTCAGCCCCAGCATTTT.

The chain is built from TRBV7-9 and TRBJ1-6; D gene unclear. The V gene lost 5 bases and the J gene lost 15 bases, with 11 bases spanning the gap. CDR1 and CDR2 (germline): SEHNR, FQNEAQ (reference sequence). The CDR3 has 11 residues. The CDR3 region has the DNA TGTGCCAGCAGCGGGGATGAGATCCTCCACTTT. Translated, it gives CASSGDEILHF.

The chain joins TRBV5-4 to TRBJ2-7; D unclear. V lost 4 bases and J lost 1, with 15 bases in between. CDR3 length equals 15 residues. The germline V gene encodes CDR1 SGHNT and CDR2 YYREEE (reference sequence). This CDR3 reads CASSQPQVRSYEQYF. The CDR3, as DNA: TGTGCCAGCAGCCAACCCCAAGTACGGTCCTACGAGCAGTACTTC.

The J gene is TRBJ1-2, the V gene TRBV6-5; D uncertain. The CDR3 spans 13 residues. Per germline, CDR1 MNHEY and CDR2 SVGAGI. V was pared by 8 bases and J by 0 bases, with 10 bases between. CDR3 residues: CASSAEANYGYTF. The CDR3 nucleotides are TGTGCCAGCTCGGCCGAAGCTAACTATGGCTACACCTTC.

This clone has more than one count but fewer than ten. The V call is TRBV7-3, the J call TRBJ1-2; D gene ambiguous. Trimming left V 0 bases short and J 0 bases short, with 11 bases between. Germline V CDR1 and CDR2: SGHTA, FQGTGA. This CDR3 is built from 16 residues. The CDR3 coding sequence is TGTGCCAGCAGCTTAACCCCCAGACAAGCTAACTATGGCTACACCTTC. This encodes CASSLTPRQANYGYTF.

This sequence joins TRBV2 and TRBJ2-7, with D possibly matching TRBD1 (6 bases). The CDR3 contains 13 residues. Germline CDR1 reads SNHLY; CDR2 reads FYNNEI. V was trimmed by 9 bases and J by 4 bases, leaving 16 bases between them. CDR3: CASRTGSVYEQYF. CDR3 nucleotides: TGTGCCAGTAGAACAGGGAGTGTTTACGAGCAGTACTTC.

This clone was counted once. The V gene is TRBV5-4, the J gene TRBJ2-7, with a possible D match to TRBD1 (8 bases). Germline-derived CDR1 and CDR2 are SGHNT and YYREEE (reference sequence). The ends were cut back, 4 bases at V and 2 bases at J, with 19 bases in the middle. This CDR3 has 16 amino acids. The CDR3 coding sequence is TGTGCCAGCAGCCCTAGGACAGGGACTATCGCCTACGAGCAGTACTTC. This gives the protein CASSPRTGTIAYEQYF.

V is TRBV18 and J is TRBJ1-6; D is ambiguous. CDR1 is KGHSH and CDR2 is LQKENI in the germline V gene. This CDR3 has 18 amino acids. With 2 bases removed from V and 0 bases from J, the gap between germline ends came to 14 bases. The CDR3 region is CASSPDAGPSSYNSPLHF. CDR3 bases: TGTGCCAGCTCACCAGACGCCGGGCCAAGCTCCTATAATTCACCCCTCCACTTT.

The rearrangement uses TRBV4-1 and TRBJ2-2, with unresolved D. Trimming left V 4 bases short and J 5 bases short, with 8 bases between. The CDR3 contains 13 residues. Germline CDR1 reads MGHRA; CDR2 reads YSYEKL. CDR3 amino acids: CASSPTGTGELFF. The DNA of the CDR3 is TGCGCCAGCAGCCCCACTGGGACCGGGGAGCTGTTTTTT.

V usage is TRBV30 and J usage is TRBJ1-1; D might be TRBD1 (5 bases). Germline V CDR1 and CDR2: GTSNPN, SVGIG (reference sequence). V shed 8 bases and J shed 4 bases, with 23 bases lying between them. The length of the CDR3 is 15 residues. CDR3 nucleotides: TGTGCCGTGGAGTCTGGGGGAGGGGTCGGCACTGAAGCTTTCTTT. Its protein is CAVESGGGVGTEAFF.

A few counts support this clone. CDR3 DNA: TGTGCCAGTAGTATGGGACCTTCGGCCGAGCAGTACTTC. Amino acid sequence: CASSMGPSAEQYF. This chain joins TRBV19 and TRBJ2-7, with D perhaps assigned TRBD1 or TRBD2 (5 bases each). The CDR3 is made up of 13 amino acids. V dropped 3 bases and J dropped 6 bases, with 12 bases sitting between them. Germline values: CDR1 LNHDA, CDR2 SQIVND (reference sequence).

The rearrangement joins TRBV27 to TRBJ1-1; D gene unclear. CDR3 length: 12 amino acids. Deletions cut 5 bases from V and 8 bases from J, with 12 bases between. Germline V gene data show CDR1 as MNHEY and CDR2 as SMNVEV (reference sequence). The CDR3 nucleotides are TGTGCCAGCAGTCATTCCCCATCCGAAGCTTTCTTT. It specifies CASSHSPSEAFF.